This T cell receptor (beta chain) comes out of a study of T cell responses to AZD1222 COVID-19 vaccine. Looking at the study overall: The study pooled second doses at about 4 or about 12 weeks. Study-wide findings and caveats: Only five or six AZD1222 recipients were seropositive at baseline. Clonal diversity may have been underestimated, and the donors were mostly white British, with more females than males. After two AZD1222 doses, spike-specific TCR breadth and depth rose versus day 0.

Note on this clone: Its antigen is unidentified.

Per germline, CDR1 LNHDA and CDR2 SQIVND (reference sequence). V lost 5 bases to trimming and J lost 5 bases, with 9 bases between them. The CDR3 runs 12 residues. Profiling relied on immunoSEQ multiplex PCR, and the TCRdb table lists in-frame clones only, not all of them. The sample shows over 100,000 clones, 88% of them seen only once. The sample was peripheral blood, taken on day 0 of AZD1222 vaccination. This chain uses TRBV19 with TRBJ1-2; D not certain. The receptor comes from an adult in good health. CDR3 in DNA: TGTGCCAGTAGTGCGGACCGATATGGCTACACCTTC. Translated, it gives CASSADRYGYTF.